The present entry profiles one TCR beta chain with its context. Its target is unknown. These data originate in a study of T cells after yellow fever vaccination. Overall study results and limits: The secondary response peaked faster, at day 5 versus 15, but was weaker. CD4 and CD8 compartments shared a small share of clonotypes. Contamination by abundant bulk-population clonotypes could be present in FACS-sorted repertoires.

Each CDR3 protein is one row after TCRdb ran MiXCR on the 5' RACE reads. The sample lists around 590,000 distinct CDR3 sequences, about 12% occurring once. The CDR3 has 17 amino acids. V shed 4 bases and J shed 0 bases, with 19 bases lying between them. Germline lookup yields CDR1 MNHEY and CDR2 SVGAGI. The chain links TRBV6-5 to TRBJ2-7, with a possible D match to TRBD1 (5 bases). This TCR was recovered from a man aged 25 to 40 who received the YFV17D yellow fever vaccine. The material sequenced was PBMCs, taken on the day of the yellow fever booster vaccination. CDR3 loop: CASSFQGYPSSSYEQYF. The DNA of the CDR3 is TGTGCCAGCAGTTTCCAGGGCTATCCCTCCAGCTCCTACGAGCAGTACTTC.